The 18 T cell receptor beta chains reported below all come from one sample, sequenced in a study of blood T cell repertoires in COVID-19. Produced via immunoSEQ multiplex PCR; TCRdb's table is partial and in-frame only. The table includes 120,000 to 150,000 clones, roughly 80% detected once. The sample taken for sequencing was peripheral blood. These receptors were obtained from a human donor with acute or convalescent COVID-19. The donor label of this sample is uncertain.

V and J are TRBV7-8 and TRBJ2-5; the match to TRBD2 covers 15 bases. The V gene end was trimmed by 5 bases and the J gene end by 5 bases; junction bases not matched to a gene: 6. In germline, CDR1 is SGHVS, CDR2 FQNEAQ. The CDR3 loop spans 16 amino acids. The CDR3 coding sequence is TGTGCCAGCAGCCTCGGGACTAGCGGGGGGAGGGAGACCCAGTACTTC. Translated, it gives CASSLGTSGGRETQYF.

The CDR3 spells CATSSPRGGFEKLFF. The CDR3 DNA reads TGTGCCACCAGCAGCCCGCGGGGAGGGTTTGAAAAACTGTTTTTT. The chain is built from TRBV15 and TRBJ1-4, with unresolved D. V dropped 3 bases and J dropped 7 bases, with 15 bases sitting between them. CDR1 LNHNV and CDR2 YYDKDF come from the germline V gene (reference sequence). CDR3 length equals 15 residues.

The rearrangement uses TRBV2 and TRBJ1-1; D ambiguous. CDR3 length: 15 amino acids. Trimming cost V 3 bases and J 1 base, with 12 bases left between them. Germline lookup yields CDR1 SNHLY and CDR2 FYNNEI. The CDR3 here is CASSEGNRPNTEAFF. CDR3 coding DNA: TGTGCCAGCAGTGAGGGTAACAGACCGAACACTGAAGCTTTCTTT. The full variable domain, rest sourced from reference TRBV2 and TRBJ1-1, is EPEVTQTPSHQVTQMGQEVILRCVPISNHLYFYWYRQILGQKVEFLVSFYNNEISEKSEIFDDQFSVERPDGSNFTLKIRSTKLEDSAMYFCASSEGNRPNTEAFFGQGTRLTVV.

V usage is TRBV18 and J usage is TRBJ1-1; a weak D match, TRBD1 (6 bases). V lost 5 bases to trimming and J lost 3 bases, with 16 bases between them. The CDR3 consists of 15 residues. Germline lookup yields CDR1 KGHSH and CDR2 LQKENI. The chain's CDR3 is CASSTRGHSDTEAFF. CDR3 DNA: TGTGCCAGCTCAACCAGGGGACACTCCGACACTGAAGCTTTCTTT. The full variable domain, with the rest looked up from reference TRBV18 and TRBJ1-1, is NAGVMQNPRHLVRRRGQEARLRCSPMKGHSHVYWYRQLPEEGLKFMVYLQKENIIDESGMPKERFSAEFPKEGPSILRIQQVVRGDSAAYFCASSTRGHSDTEAFFGQGTRLTVV.

The chain combines TRBV19 with TRBJ1-5; the D is unclear. Trimming stripped 9 bases from V and 1 base from J, with 10 bases between. Germline lookup yields CDR1 LNHDA and CDR2 SQIVND (reference sequence). The CDR3 extends over 13 amino acids. The CDR3 is CARVGGSNQPQHF. The CDR3 DNA reads TGTGCCAGAGTTGGCGGGAGCAATCAGCCCCAGCATTTT.

The chain couples TRBV5-5 to TRBJ1-6; 8 bases line up with TRBD1. Unmatched junction bases numbered 8, after V lost 5 bases and J lost 7 bases. The CDR3 loop spans 15 amino acids. Germline V gene data show CDR1 as SGHKS and CDR2 as YYEKEE (reference sequence). In DNA form, the CDR3 reads TGTGCCAGCAGAGGGACAGGACAACGGAATTCACCCCTCCACTTT. Encoded protein: CASRGTGQRNSPLHF.

This chain joins TRBV5-1 and TRBJ1-4; D is ambiguous. V was cut by 3 bases and J by 7 bases, with 22 bases left in between. Germline CDR1 reads SGHRS; CDR2 reads YFSETQ. This CDR3 spans 17 amino acids. The CDR3 spells CASSSIGLISEGEKLFF. The CDR3 DNA sequence: TGCGCCAGCAGCTCGATCGGCTTGATATCAGAGGGTGAAAAACTGTTTTTT.

The rearrangement links TRBV19 to TRBJ1-5, with D perhaps TRBD1 (5 bases). The CDR3 is made up of 15 amino acids. Between the trimmed V and J ends, which lost 7 bases and 7 bases, there was a span of 20 bases. Germline V gene data show CDR1 as LNHDA and CDR2 as SQIVND (reference sequence). CDR3 protein: CASTDELAGRQPQHF. The CDR3 DNA reads as TGTGCCAGTACCGATGAACTTGCGGGGCGGCAGCCCCAGCATTTT.

This clone occurred once. The chain recombines TRBV19 with TRBJ1-1; 7 bases map to TRBD1. The J segment lost 11 bases and the V segment lost 4 bases, leaving 10 bases of the junction unmatched. The CDR3 loop spans 13 amino acids. Germline lookup yields CDR1 LNHDA and CDR2 SQIVND (reference sequence). For the CDR3, the DNA is TGTGCCAGTAGTAACACAGGGGCCCGAGAGGCTTTCTTT. Its protein product is CASSNTGAREAFF. Full variable domain (rest looked up from reference TRBV19 and TRBJ1-1): DGGITQSPKYLFRKEGQNVTLSCEQNLNHDAMYWYRQDPGQGLRLIYYSQIVNDFQKGDIAEGYSVSREKKESFPLTVTSAQKNPTAFYLCASSNTGAREAFFGQGTRLTVV.

The chain couples TRBV7-9 to TRBJ2-5; D is undetermined. V was pared by 5 bases and J by 5 bases, with 15 bases between. CDR1 and CDR2 (germline): SEHNR, FQNEAQ (reference sequence). This CDR3 contains 14 residues. Here the CDR3 reads CASSPAVGWETQYF. CDR3 DNA sequence: TGTGCCAGCAGCCCCGCAGTGGGCTGGGAGACCCAGTACTTC.

In DNA form, the CDR3 reads TGTGCCAGCAGCACCGTGGGGGGGAGCTATGGCTACACCTTC. Protein: CASSTVGGSYGYTF. This rearrangement joins TRBV3-1 (or the pseudogene TRBV3-2) to TRBJ1-2; maybe TRBD1 (5 bases). V was trimmed by 5 bases and J by 4 bases, leaving 14 bases between them. This CDR3 comprises 14 residues. Germline CDR1 and CDR2: LGHDT and YNNKEL (reference sequence).

This clone occurred a few times. This chain joins TRBV5-1 and TRBJ2-5; D is uncertain. The CDR3 sequence is 12 residues long. The ends were cut back, 0 bases at V and 2 bases at J, with 2 bases in the middle. Looked up from germline, CDR1 is SGHRS and CDR2 is YFSETQ. The CDR3 nucleotides read TGCGCCAGCAGCTTGGTACAAGAGACCCAGTACTTC. This encodes CASSLVQETQYF.

This clone has a handful of counts. The chain is built from TRBV2 and TRBJ2-3, with D maybe TRBD2 (6 bases). Trimming took off 7 bases at V and 0 bases at J, with 14 bases between the two ends. This CDR3 is 15 amino acids long. Germline lookup yields CDR1 SNHLY and CDR2 FYNNEI. The CDR3 here is CASTVGGVSTDTQYF. The DNA of the CDR3 is TGTGCCAGCACGGTGGGCGGGGTGAGCACAGATACGCAGTATTTT. Drawing the rest from reference TRBV2 and TRBJ2-3, the complete variable domain is EPEVTQTPSHQVTQMGQEVILRCVPISNHLYFYWYRQILGQKVEFLVSFYNNEISEKSEIFDDQFSVERPDGSNFTLKIRSTKLEDSAMYFCASTVGGVSTDTQYFGPGTRLTVL.

The V and J genes are TRBV3-1 (or the pseudogene TRBV3-2) and TRBJ1-2, with D possibly matching TRBD1 (5 bases). Germline CDR1 reads LGHDT; CDR2 reads YNNKEL (reference sequence). The CDR3 totals 13 residues. Trimming took off 4 bases at V and 3 bases at J, with 9 bases between the two ends. The CDR3 DNA reads as TGTGCCAGCAGCCCCGGAGGGGACTATGGCTACACCTTC. Amino acids: CASSPGGDYGYTF.

This clone was detected only a few times. The chain recombines TRBV2 with TRBJ1-2; 9 nucleotides agree with TRBD1. The germline CDR1 and CDR2 sequences are SNHLY and FYNNEI. The CDR3 totals 14 residues. The V gene end was trimmed by 6 bases and the J gene end by 2 bases; junction bases not matched to a gene: 4. The CDR3 DNA sequence: TGTGCCAGCAGGGGGACAGGGCCCAACTATGGCTACACCTTC. This sequence encodes CASRGTGPNYGYTF. The variable domain in full, completed from reference TRBV2 and TRBJ1-2, reads EPEVTQTPSHQVTQMGQEVILRCVPISNHLYFYWYRQILGQKVEFLVSFYNNEISEKSEIFDDQFSVERPDGSNFTLKIRSTKLEDSAMYFCASRGTGPNYGYTFGSGTRLTVV.

The chain joins TRBV2 to TRBJ2-5, with 12 bases lining up with TRBD2. The germline gives CDR1 SNHLY, CDR2 FYNNEI. J was trimmed by 1 base and V by 6 bases; bases with no gene match: 6. The length of the CDR3 is 16 residues. The CDR3 DNA follows: TGTGCCAGCAGCCCTCTAGCGGGGGGGTTCCAAGAGACCCAGTACTTC. Amino acid sequence: CASSPLAGGFQETQYF. Variable domain in full (rest from reference TRBV2 and TRBJ2-5): EPEVTQTPSHQVTQMGQEVILRCVPISNHLYFYWYRQILGQKVEFLVSFYNNEISEKSEIFDDQFSVERPDGSNFTLKIRSTKLEDSAMYFCASSPLAGGFQETQYFGPGTRLLVL.

V and J are TRBV3-1 (or the pseudogene TRBV3-2) and TRBJ2-7, with no clear D. The CDR3 is made up of 13 amino acids. Germline CDR1 LGHDT, CDR2 YNNKEL (reference sequence). V lost 1 base, J lost 3 bases, and 7 bases lay in between. As DNA, the CDR3 is TGTGCCAGCAGCCAAGGGGCCTACTACGAGCAGTACTTC. The encoded protein is CASSQGAYYEQYF.

V and J are TRBV7-2 and TRBJ2-3, with TRBD2 matching 14 bases. The CDR3 length is 19 residues. Germline V lookup: CDR1 SGHTA, CDR2 FQGNSA. Losses at the gene ends were 5 bases for V and 0 bases for J; bases not matched to a gene: 10. CDR3: CASSKTSGGATPSTDTQYF. CDR3 in DNA: TGTGCCAGCAGCAAGACTAGCGGGGGGGCTACGCCGAGCACAGATACGCAGTATTTT.